These 9 T cell receptor beta chains were sequenced from one sample in a study of blood T cells in healthy people across ages. Alongside a J-beta primer mix, a sample-barcoded 5' primer served in a second PCR lasting about 7 to 12 cycles. TCRdb re-derived calls from the 5' RACE reads in MiXCR, one entry per CDR3 protein. The sample lists around 1.5 million distinct CDR3 sequences; roughly 60% were seen once. Sequenced material: blood. Receptors originate from a man between 18 and 35 years old in good health.

The V call is TRBV14, the J call TRBJ1-2; D might be TRBD1 (5 bases). V gave up 4 bases and J gave up 2 bases, with 17 bases separating them. Looked up from germline, CDR1 is SGHDN and CDR2 is FVKESK. This CDR3 contains 16 residues. CDR3 coding DNA: TGTGCCAGCAGCCCCCTTACGGGGGGGAGGAACTATGGCTACACCTTC. This translates into CASSPLTGGRNYGYTF. Together with reference TRBV14 and TRBJ1-2, the CDR3 gives the full variable domain: EAGVTQFPSHSVIEKGQTVTLRCDPISGHDNLYWYRRVMGKEIKFLLHFVKESKQDESGMPNNRFLAERTGGTYSTLKVQPAELEDSGVYFCASSPLTGGRNYGYTFGSGTRLTVV.

The chain recombines TRBV12-3 or TRBV12-4 with TRBJ2-5; D call uncertain. Trimming pared 2 bases from V and 1 base from J, leaving 11 bases between. The CDR3 contains 15 residues. The CDR3 DNA follows: TGTGCCAGCAGTTTACCTAGTGACTTCCAAGAGACCCAGTACTTC. The encoded protein is CASSLPSDFQETQYF.

This clonotype was found a few times. The chain carries TRBV11-2 and TRBJ2-1; 9 nucleotides align to TRBD1. V lost 1 base, J lost 8 bases, and 6 bases stayed unmatched. The CDR3 extends over 15 amino acids. Germline CDR1 reads SGHAT; CDR2 reads FQNNGV. The CDR3 coding sequence is TGTGCCAGCAGCTTAGTTGGGACAGGGAGATATGAGCAGTTCTTC. Amino acid sequence: CASSLVGTGRYEQFF.

J is TRBJ1-1 and V is TRBV18; D is possibly TRBD1 (6 bases). Trimming pared 6 bases from V and 1 base from J, leaving 18 bases between. Looked up from germline, CDR1 is KGHSH and CDR2 is LQKENI. This CDR3 has 16 residues. CDR3: CASSREAGAGNTEAFF. The CDR3 nucleotides are TGTGCCAGCTCCCGAGAAGCGGGGGCAGGGAACACTGAAGCTTTCTTT. Drawing the rest from reference TRBV18 and TRBJ1-1, the complete variable domain is NAGVMQNPRHLVRRRGQEARLRCSPMKGHSHVYWYRQLPEEGLKFMVYLQKENIIDESGMPKERFSAEFPKEGPSILRIQQVVRGDSAAYFCASSREAGAGNTEAFFGQGTRLTVV.

On this clonotype itself: One end of the junction varies from germline; a read error may be responsible. The chain combines TRBV28 with TRBJ2-6; D is unresolved. The length of the CDR3 is 16 residues. Looked up from germline, CDR1 is MDHEN and CDR2 is SYDVKM. CDR3 protein: CAGSFVCTSGANVLTF. The DNA of the CDR3 is TGTGCCGGCAGTTTTGTCTGCACCTCTGGGGCCAACGTCCTGACTTTC.

This clonotype was detected a few times. V gene TRBV4-3 combines with J gene TRBJ2-1; D unresolved. The CDR3 loop spans 13 amino acids. The V gene's germline CDR1 is LGHNA and CDR2 YSLEER. V was shortened by 8 bases and J by 4 bases, with 12 bases between the two germline ends. The CDR3 is CASGNYGYNEQFF. The CDR3 DNA follows: TGCGCCAGCGGAAATTATGGGTACAATGAGCAGTTCTTC.

This clonotype was counted at least ten times. This sequence joins TRBV29-1 and TRBJ2-3, with 8 positions matching TRBD2. V lost 6 bases, J lost 6 bases, and 14 bases stayed unmatched. Per germline, CDR1 SQVTM and CDR2 ANQGSEA. The CDR3 runs 15 residues. CDR3 sequence: CSVSLGAGGGDTQYF. CDR3 bases: TGCAGCGTCAGCCTCGGGGCGGGGGGTGGGGATACGCAGTATTTT.

The V call is TRBV27, the J call TRBJ2-1, with TRBD2 identical over 9 bases. Germline V lookup: CDR1 MNHEY, CDR2 SMNVEV (reference sequence). V lost 6 bases and J lost 7; bases outside the gene matches: 7. This CDR3 is 14 amino acids long. The CDR3 reads CASRASGDQNEQFF. DNA of the CDR3: TGTGCCAGCAGAGCTAGCGGGGACCAGAATGAGCAGTTCTTC.

The chain is built from TRBV10-3 and TRBJ1-1, with a possible D match to TRBD1 (5 bases). V lost 10 bases to trimming and J lost 0 bases, with 9 bases between them. This CDR3 contains 12 residues. CDR1 ENHRY and CDR2 SYGVKD come from the germline V gene. The chain's CDR3 is CATGGVNTEAFF. The CDR3 DNA follows: TGTGCCACGGGGGGAGTGAACACTGAAGCTTTCTTT.